This is a list of T cell receptor beta chains from one sample in a study of PD-L1 blockade in urothelial cancer. Libraries were prepared by immunoSEQ multiplex PCR; TCRdb keeps only in-frame clonotypes and omits some of them. The sample consists of 35,000 to 45,000 clones, around 33% of them appearing once. Sequencing used tumor tissue, obtained before atezolizumab (anti-PD-L1) treatment. The receptors derive from a man in his sixties with urothelial cancer. CDR3s include the opening cysteine and the closing phenylalanine or tryptophan. A D gene is named only where the DNA matches it firmly. A row's size may be missing; if present it is once, few, many or a size class.

D | J | V | size | CDR3 | DNA
TRBD1 | TRBJ1-2 | TRBV28 | - | CASSVTGSNYGYTF | TGTGCCAGCAGCGTGACAGGGTCTAACTATGGCTACACCTTC
- | TRBJ2-3 | TRBV11-3 | few | CASSSAGLRTDTQYF | TGTGCCAGCAGCTCGGCAGGACTACGCACAGATACGCAGTATTTT
TRBD1 | TRBJ1-5 | TRBV6-7 | - | CASGTDSNQPQHF | TGTGCCAGCGGGACAGATAGCAATCAGCCCCAGCATTTT
TRBD2 | TRBJ2-1 | TRBV28 | - | CASILSGSNYNEQFF | TGTGCCAGCATCTTAAGCGGGAGCAACTACAATGAGCAGTTCTTC
TRBD1 | TRBJ2-1 | TRBV6-8 | few | CASRPPGTVADEQFF | TGTGCCAGCAGACCCCCCGGGACAGTCGCCGATGAGCAGTTCTTC
TRBD1 | TRBJ2-1 | TRBV5-1 | - | CASSKGQGFYNEQFF | TGCGCCAGCAGCAAGGGACAGGGGTTCTACAATGAGCAGTTCTTC
- | TRBJ2-2 | TRBV5-1 | - | CASSFKRLGNTGELFF | TGCGCCAGCAGCTTCAAGAGACTAGGGAACACCGGGGAGCTGTTTTTT
- | TRBJ2-7 | TRBV19 | - | CASSLGSDYEQYF | TGTGCCAGTAGTCTGGGGTCGGACTACGAGCAGTACTTC
- | TRBJ2-7 | TRBV6-7 | few | CATPSCGGSCDEQYF | TGTGCCACCCCCAGTTGTGGAGGGAGTTGTGACGAGCAGTACTTC
- | TRBJ1-2 | TRBV14 | - | CASSQRLSYGYTF | TGTGCCAGCAGCCAACGTCTTTCCTATGGCTACACCTTC
- | TRBJ2-7 | TRBV28 | - | CASSRPGRGEQYF | TGTGCCAGCAGCCGCCCGGGACGGGGCGAGCAGTACTTC
TRBD1 | TRBJ2-1 | TRBV29-1 | - | CSVGLTGKNEQFF | TGCAGCGTTGGATTGACAGGGAAAAATGAGCAGTTCTTC
- | TRBJ2-1 | TRBV11-3 | - | CASSSGTGEINEQFF | TGTGCCAGCAGCTCGGGAACGGGAGAGATCAATGAGCAGTTCTTC
- | TRBJ1-6 | TRBV29-1 | - | CSFTPRSSQSSYNSPLHF | TGCAGCTTCACCCCACGGAGTTCACAGAGCTCCTATAATTCACCCCTCCACTTT
TRBD1 | TRBJ2-1 | TRBV28 | - | CASSGARGRVSYNEQFF | TGTGCCAGCAGTGGGGCCAGGGGGCGGGTCTCCTACAATGAGCAGTTCTTC
TRBD1 | TRBJ2-3 | TRBV13 | - | CASSEVGTDTDTQYF | TGTGCCAGCAGTGAAGTGGGGACAGACACAGATACGCAGTATTTT
TRBD1 | TRBJ1-6 | TRBV5-1 | - | CASSSDRVDSPLHF | TGCGCCAGCAGCTCGGACAGGGTCGATTCACCCCTCCACTTT
- | TRBJ2-4 | TRBV19 | - | CASSPPGAKNIQYF | TGTGCCAGTAGCCCTCCAGGAGCCAAAAACATTCAGTACTTC
- | TRBJ2-5 | TRBV18 | - | CASSPDGTESETQYF | TGTGCCAGCTCACCGGACGGGACGGAATCGGAGACCCAGTACTTC
- | TRBJ2-1 | TRBV18 | once | CASSPVRDEQFF | TGTGCCAGCTCACCAGTTAGGGATGAGCAGTTCTTC
- | TRBJ2-5 | TRBV22-1 | few | CASSGTGVETQYF | TGTGCCAGCAGTGGGACAGGGGTCGAGACCCAGTACTTC
- | TRBJ1-5 | TRBV9 | few | CASSVGPDQPQHF | TGTGCCAGCAGCGTAGGGCCCGATCAGCCCCAGCATTTT
TRBD2 | TRBJ2-3 | TRBV5-1 | few | CASSGPTSGRREVTQYF | TGCGCCAGCAGCGGTCCGACTAGCGGGAGAAGAGAGGTTACGCAGTATTTT
- | TRBJ2-5 | TRBV6-8 | few | CASSYGVGQETQYF | TGTGCCAGCAGTTACGGGGTCGGCCAAGAGACCCAGTACTTC
TRBD1 | TRBJ1-4 | TRBV27 | few | CASSLRQGVWATNEKLFF | TGTGCCAGCAGTTTACGACAGGGTGTTTGGGCAACTAATGAAAAACTGTTTTTT
- | TRBJ2-5 | TRBV23-1 | few | CASSIPPDETQYF | TGCGCCAGCAGCATACCCCCCGATGAGACCCAGTACTTC
- | TRBJ1-3 | TRBV30 | - | CAWKGSSGNTIYF | TGTGCCTGGAAAGGGAGCTCTGGAAACACCATATATTTT
- | TRBJ2-1 | TRBV19 | - | CASSIIGTGHQEQFF | TGTGCCAGTAGTATTATAGGGACGGGGCATCAGGAGCAGTTCTTC
TRBD1 | TRBJ2-3 | TRBV18 | - | CASSFSTGGTDTQYF | TGTGCCAGCTCATTCTCGACAGGGGGTACAGATACGCAGTATTTT
TRBD2 | TRBJ2-2 | TRBV10-3 | - | CAISERRLAAHTGELFF | TGTGCCATCAGTGAGAGGCGACTAGCGGCCCACACCGGGGAGCTGTTTTTT
- | TRBJ1-1 | TRBV9 | few | CASSVQGNTEAFF | TGTGCCAGCAGCGTACAGGGGAACACTGAAGCTTTCTTT
- | TRBJ2-5 | TRBV6-8 | - | CASSVSRRGTAQETQYF | TGTGCCAGCAGTGTTTCCCGTCGGGGGACAGCCCAAGAGACCCAGTACTTC
- | TRBJ2-7 | TRBV28 | - | CASSHFTGTRYEQYF | TGTGCCAGCAGTCATTTCACCGGGACTCGGTACGAGCAGTACTTC
TRBD1 | TRBJ2-5 | TRBV11-3 | many | CASSFGTGQETQYF | TGTGCCAGCAGCTTTGGGACAGGCCAAGAGACCCAGTACTTC
TRBD2 | TRBJ2-1 | TRBV9 | - | CASSIRAGAGNEQFF | TGTGCCAGCAGCATCCGAGCGGGGGCCGGGAATGAGCAGTTCTTC
- | TRBJ1-1 | TRBV9 | - | CASSVSLGNTEAFF | TGTGCCAGCAGCGTAAGTTTGGGGAACACTGAAGCTTTCTTT
TRBD1 | TRBJ2-1 | TRBV11-3 | few | CASSPGQVHNEQFF | TGTGCCAGCAGCCCCGGACAGGTCCACAATGAGCAGTTCTTC
TRBD2 | TRBJ2-1 | TRBV19 | few | CASSPGTSGRNPLNEQFF | TGTGCCAGTAGTCCCGGGACTAGCGGGAGGAACCCTTTGAATGAGCAGTTCTTC
- | TRBJ1-4 | TRBV18 | - | CASSPVGATNEKLFF | TGTGCCAGCTCACCCGTAGGAGCAACTAATGAAAAACTGTTTTTT
- | TRBJ1-2 | TRBV29-1 | - | CSVEVPAGGYTF | TGCAGCGTTGAAGTTCCGGCGGGGGGCTACACCTTC
- | TRBJ1-3 | TRBV7-1 | few | CASSLLGVGNTIYF | TGTGCCAGCAGCTTGCTAGGGGTTGGAAACACCATATATTTT
- | TRBJ1-2 | TRBV6-8 | - | CASRPLDRQTNYGYTF | TGTGCCAGCAGACCCCTCGATCGACAGACTAACTATGGCTACACCTTC
- | TRBJ1-1 | TRBV10-2 | - | CASSEWAAGTEAFF | TGCGCCAGCAGTGAATGGGCGGCGGGCACTGAAGCTTTCTTT
- | TRBJ1-1 | TRBV19 | - | CASRPAGRGNTEAFF | TGTGCCAGTAGGCCAGCGGGGAGGGGGAACACTGAAGCTTTCTTT
- | TRBJ2-3 | TRBV11-3 | few | CASSVYRTASTDTQYF | TGTGCCAGCAGTGTTTATAGGACAGCTAGCACAGATACGCAGTATTTT
- | TRBJ2-1 | TRBV7-4 | few | CASSFDGSGEQFF | TGTGCCAGTAGCTTTGACGGGAGCGGTGAGCAGTTCTTC
- | TRBJ2-7 | TRBV11-3 | - | CASSPEQGPYEQYF | TGTGCCAGCAGCCCGGAACAGGGCCCCTACGAGCAGTACTTC
TRBD2 | TRBJ2-7 | TRBV27 | - | CASSLGTSALSEQYF | TGTGCCAGCAGTTTAGGGACTAGCGCCCTGAGCGAGCAGTACTTC
- | TRBJ1-3 | TRBV7-4 | - | CASSATGPGNTIYF | TGTGCCAGCAGCGCCACAGGGCCCGGAAACACCATATATTTT
- | TRBJ2-5 | TRBV25-1 | - | CASTHSGWGGETQYF | TGTGCCAGCACCCACTCCGGGTGGGGCGGGGAGACCCAGTACTTC
- | TRBJ2-1 | TRBV28 | few | CASRSTESYNEQFF | TGTGCCAGCAGATCGACAGAATCCTACAATGAGCAGTTCTTC
TRBD1 | TRBJ2-7 | TRBV6-8 | few | CASSEGTGFSHEQYF | TGTGCCAGCAGTGAGGGGACAGGGTTCTCTCACGAGCAGTACTTC